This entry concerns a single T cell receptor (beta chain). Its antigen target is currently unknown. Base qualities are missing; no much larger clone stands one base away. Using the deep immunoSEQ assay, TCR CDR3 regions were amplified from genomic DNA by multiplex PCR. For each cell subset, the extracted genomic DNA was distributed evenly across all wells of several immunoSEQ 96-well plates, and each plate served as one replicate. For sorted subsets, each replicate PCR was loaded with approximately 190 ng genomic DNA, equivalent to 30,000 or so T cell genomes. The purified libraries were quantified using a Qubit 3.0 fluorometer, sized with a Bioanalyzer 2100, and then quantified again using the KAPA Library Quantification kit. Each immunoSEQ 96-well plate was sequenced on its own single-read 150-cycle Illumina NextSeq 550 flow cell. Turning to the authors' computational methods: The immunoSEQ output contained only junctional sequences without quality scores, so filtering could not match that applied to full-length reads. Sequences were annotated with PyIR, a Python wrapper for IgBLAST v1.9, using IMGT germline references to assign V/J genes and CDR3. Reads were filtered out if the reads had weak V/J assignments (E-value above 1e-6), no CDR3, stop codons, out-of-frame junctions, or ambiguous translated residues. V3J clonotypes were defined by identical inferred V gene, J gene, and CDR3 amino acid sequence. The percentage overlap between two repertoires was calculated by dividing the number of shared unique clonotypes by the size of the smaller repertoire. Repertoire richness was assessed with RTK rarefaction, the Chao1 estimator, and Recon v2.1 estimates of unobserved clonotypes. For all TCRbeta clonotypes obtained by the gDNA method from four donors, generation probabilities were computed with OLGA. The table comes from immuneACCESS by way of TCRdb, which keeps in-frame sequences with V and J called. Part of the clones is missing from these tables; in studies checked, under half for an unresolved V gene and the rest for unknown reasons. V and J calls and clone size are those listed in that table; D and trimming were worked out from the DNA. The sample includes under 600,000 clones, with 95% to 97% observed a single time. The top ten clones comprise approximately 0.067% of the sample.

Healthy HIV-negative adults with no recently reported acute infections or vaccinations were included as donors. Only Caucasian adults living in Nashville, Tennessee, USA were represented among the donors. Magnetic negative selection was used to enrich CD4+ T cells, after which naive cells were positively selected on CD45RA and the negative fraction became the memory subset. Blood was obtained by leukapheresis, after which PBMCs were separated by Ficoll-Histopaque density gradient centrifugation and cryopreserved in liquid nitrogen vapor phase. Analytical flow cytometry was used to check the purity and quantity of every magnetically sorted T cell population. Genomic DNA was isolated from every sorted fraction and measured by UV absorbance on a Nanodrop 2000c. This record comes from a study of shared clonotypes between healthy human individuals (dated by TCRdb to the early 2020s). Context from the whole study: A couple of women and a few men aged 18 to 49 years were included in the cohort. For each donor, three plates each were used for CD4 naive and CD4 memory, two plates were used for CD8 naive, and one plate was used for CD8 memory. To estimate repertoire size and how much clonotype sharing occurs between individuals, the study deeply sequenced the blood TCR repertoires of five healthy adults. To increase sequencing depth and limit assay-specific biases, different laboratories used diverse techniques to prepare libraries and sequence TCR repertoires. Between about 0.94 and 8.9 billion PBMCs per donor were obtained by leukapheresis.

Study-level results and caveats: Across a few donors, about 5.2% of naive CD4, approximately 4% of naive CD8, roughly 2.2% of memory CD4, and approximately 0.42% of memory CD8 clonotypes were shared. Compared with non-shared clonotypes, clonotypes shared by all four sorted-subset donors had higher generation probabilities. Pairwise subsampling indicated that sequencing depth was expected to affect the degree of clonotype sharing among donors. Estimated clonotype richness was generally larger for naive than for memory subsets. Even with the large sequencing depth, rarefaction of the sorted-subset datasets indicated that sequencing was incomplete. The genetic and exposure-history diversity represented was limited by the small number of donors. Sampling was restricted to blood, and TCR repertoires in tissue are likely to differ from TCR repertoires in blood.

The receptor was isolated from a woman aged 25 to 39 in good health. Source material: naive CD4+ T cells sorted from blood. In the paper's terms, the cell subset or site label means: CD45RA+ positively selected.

The sequenced DNA: TGTGCCAGCAGTTTAAAGAGGGCGTATGGCTACACCTTC. Translated, this is CASSLKRAYGYTF. The sequence links TRBV27 to TRBJ1-2, with the identity of the D gene unclear. The CDR3 goes from the cysteine to the phenylalanine over 13 residues. This entry keeps only the CDR3 DNA: 39 bases, framed from base 1. V and J lose 2 bases and 5 bases, and a span of 9 bases separates them. From a lookup of the germline V gene (reference sequence), CDR1 and CDR2 are MNHEY and SMNVEV.